This is a list of T cell receptor beta chains from one sample in a study of Graves' ophthalmopathy and Graves' hyperthyroidism. TCRdb independently ran MiXCR on the multiplex PCR reads; one entry per CDR3 protein. Altogether about 740,000 distinct CDR3 sequences are present, approximately 40% being singletons, with the ten largest covering 35% to 55%. The sequencing input was peripheral blood. The receptors shown here come from an adult man with Graves' ophthalmopathy. Each CDR3 is given with its conserved first and last residue. A D gene is named only where the DNA matches it firmly. Expanded clones get a size class; other rows say once, few or many, or leave the size out.

NA few TRBJ2-3 TRBV25-1 CAVSQWGPSTDTQYF TGTGCCGTATCTCAGTGGGGGCCGAGCACAGATACGCAGTATTTT
NA NA TRBJ2-5 TRBV2 CASFGAGYQETQYF TGTGCCAGCTTCGGTGCAGGGTACCAAGAGACCCAGTACTTC
NA few TRBJ2-7 TRBV7-9 CASSFGGPSADEQYF TGTGCCAGCAGCTTCGGGGGGCCCTCAGCAGACGAGCAGTACTTC
NA NA TRBJ1-5 TRBV24-1 CATSLVGQGGQPQHF TGTGCCACCAGTTTAGTGGGGCAGGGTGGACAGCCCCAGCATTTT
NA many TRBJ2-7 TRBV10-2 CASSETVYEQYF TGCGCCAGCAGTGAGACGGTCTACGAGCAGTACTTC
NA many TRBJ1-6 TRBV19 CASSIGAPDGGSPLHF TGTGCCAGTAGTATAGGTGCACCCGACGGGGGATCACCCCTCCACTTT
NA NA TRBJ1-5 TRBV24-1 CAWDKTGTYSNQPQHF TGTGCCTGGGATAAAACAGGGACATATAGCAATCAGCCCCAGCATTTT
TRBD1 few TRBJ1-5 TRBV2 CACQPGGFQPQHF TGTGCCTGCCAACCAGGGGGATTTCAGCCCCAGCATTTT
NA few TRBJ1-1 TRBV9 CASSTGAGTEAFF TGTGCCAGCAGTACGGGTGCGGGGACTGAAGCTTTCTTT
NA many TRBJ1-2 TRBV29-1 CSVVGTGRRYGYTF TGCAGCGTTGTGGGTACAGGGCGAAGATATGGCTACACCTTC
NA few TRBJ2-2 TRBV10-1 CASSSWISGELFF TGCGCCAGCAGTTCTTGGATCTCCGGGGAGCTGTTTTTT
NA NA TRBJ1-5 TRBV24-1 CATSDPGTMGQPQHF TGTGCCACCAGTGACCCAGGGACGATGGGGCAGCCCCAGCATTTT
NA few TRBJ1-5 TRBV6-6 CASSESARPYSNQPQHF TGTGCCAGCAGTGAATCGGCAAGGCCCTATAGCAATCAGCCCCAGCATTTT
TRBD1 NA TRBJ1-4 TRBV20-1 CSAREGGTGDEKLFF TGCAGTGCTAGAGAAGGCGGGACAGGGGACGAAAAACTGTTTTTT
TRBD1 NA TRBJ2-2 TRBV10-1 CASSELGQGASTGELFF TGCGCCAGCAGTGAGTTGGGACAGGGGGCATCAACCGGGGAGCTGTTTTTT
TRBD1 NA TRBJ1-1 TRBV5-1 CASAGDRGKMNTEAFF TGCGCCAGTGCCGGGGACAGGGGGAAGATGAACACTGAAGCTTTCTTT
NA few TRBJ1-1 TRBV4-3 CASSQGAPGVGAFF TGCGCCAGCAGCCAAGGAGCACCGGGGGTCGGAGCTTTCTTT
TRBD1 NA TRBJ1-6 TRBV6-5 CASTTGGLGDSPLHF TGTGCCAGCACCACAGGGGGTCTTGGCGATTCACCCCTCCACTTT
NA few TRBJ1-6 TRBV2 CASSLGGQRPLHF TGTGCCAGCAGTTTAGGTGGCCAGCGGCCCCTCCACTTT
NA NA TRBJ2-7 TRBV7-2 CASSWGSRGGEQYF TGTGCCAGCAGTTGGGGGTCTAGGGGGGGCGAGCAGTACTTC
NA NA TRBJ2-7 TRBV12-3/TRBV12-4 CASSYEHDSYEQYF TGTGCCAGCAGTTACGAACACGACTCCTACGAGCAGTACTTC
NA NA TRBJ1-2 TRBV7-9 CASSRPYRAPSTF TGTGCCAGCAGCCGCCCCTACAGGGCTCCCTCCACCTTC
TRBD1 NA TRBJ2-7 TRBV12-3/TRBV12-4 CASTVTGATYEQYF TGTGCCAGCACCGTGACAGGGGCTACCTACGAGCAGTACTTC
TRBD1 NA TRBJ2-5 TRBV2 CASSLRGMRETQYF TGTGCCAGCAGCCTCAGGGGGATGCGGGAGACCCAGTACTTC
NA NA TRBJ1-1 TRBV10-3 CASSYTPDTEAFF TGTGCCAGCAGTTACACACCCGACACTGAAGCTTTCTTT
NA many TRBJ2-7 TRBV29-1 CSVIPGTYEQYF TGCAGCGTCATCCCGGGAACCTACGAGCAGTACTTC
NA many TRBJ2-2 TRBV25-1 CASSPRSTGELFF TGTGCCAGCAGCCCACGGTCCACCGGGGAGCTGTTTTTT
NA many TRBJ1-4 TRBV5-1 CASSLGGRDEKLFF TGCGCCAGCAGCTTGGGCGGGAGGGATGAAAAACTGTTTTTT
NA many TRBJ1-5 TRBV15 CATSRTRVGNQPQHF TGTGCCACCAGCAGAACCCGGGTGGGCAATCAGCCCCAGCATTTT
NA NA TRBJ1-3 TRBV13 CASSLGAGNTINF TGTGCCAGCAGCTTAGGGGCAGGAAACACCATAAATTTT
NA NA TRBJ1-4 TRBV7-8 CASSLAGGRGVGVVANEKLFF TGTGCCAGCAGCTTAGCGGGGGGGAGAGGGGTTGGGGTAGTAGCTAATGAAAAACTGTTTTTT
NA many TRBJ1-1 TRBV25-1 CASNDINTEAFF TGTGCCAGCAATGACATTAACACTGAAGCTTTCTTT
TRBD1 once TRBJ1-2 TRBV2 CASSGQGKNYGYTF TGTGCCAGCAGTGGACAGGGCAAGAACTATGGCTACACCTTC
NA NA TRBJ1-5 TRBV11-1 CASSLDYKGPRGLNQPQHF TGTGCCAGCAGCTTAGATTATAAGGGGCCAAGGGGCCTCAATCAGCCCCAGCATTTT
NA many TRBJ2-5 TRBV7-2 CASSLALGRGETQYF TGTGCCAGCAGCTTAGCGCTGGGGCGCGGAGAGACCCAGTACTTC
TRBD2 NA TRBJ2-3 TRBV7-8 CASSLNGGLAGETDTQYF TGTGCCAGCAGCTTAAACGGGGGGCTAGCGGGGGAAACAGATACGCAGTATTTT
TRBD1 many TRBJ1-2 TRBV7-9 CASNPGGNYGYTF TGTGCCAGCAATCCAGGGGGGAACTATGGCTACACCTTC
NA NA TRBJ2-7 TRBV29-1 CSVEDSETYEQYF TGCAGCGTTGAAGATAGCGAGACCTACGAGCAGTACTTC
NA many TRBJ2-5 TRBV24-1 CATSDRDRLQETQYF TGTGCCACCAGTGATCGGGACCGGTTACAAGAGACCCAGTACTTC
NA few TRBJ1-6 TRBV6-1 CASSEWQGNSPLHF TGTGCCAGCAGTGAGTGGCAGGGGAATTCACCCCTCCACTTT